These 30 T cell receptor beta chains originate from one sample sequenced in a study of T cell responses to AZD1222 COVID-19 vaccine. Profiling relied on immunoSEQ multiplex PCR, and the TCRdb table lists in-frame clones only, not all of them. Of hundreds of thousands of clones detected, around 93% appear once; the ten largest clones hold more than 0.8%. The sample in question was peripheral blood, obtained on day 0 of MenACWY control vaccination. These receptors were obtained from an adult in good health.

The chain uses TRBV5-1 and TRBJ1-1; unclear D gene. Trimming removed 4 bases at V and 1 base at J, with 8 bases between. The CDR3 sequence is 13 residues long. The V gene's germline CDR1 is SGHRS and CDR2 YFSETQ. The CDR3 region has the DNA TGCGCCAGCAGCGAGCAGCCGAACACTGAAGCTTTCTTT. It encodes CASSEQPNTEAFF.

This chain joins TRBV5-6 and TRBJ2-3, with D possibly being TRBD2 (6 bases). Trimming took off 4 bases at V and 0 bases at J, with 21 bases between the two ends. CDR1 is SGHDT, CDR2 YYEEEE, per germline. The CDR3 totals 18 residues. The CDR3 DNA sequence: TGTGCCAGCAGCATTACGCTCCTAAGCGGGTATAGCACAGATACGCAGTATTTT. This codes for CASSITLLSGYSTDTQYF.

The genes are TRBV5-1 and TRBJ1-2, with 12 bases aligning to TRBD1. This CDR3 region has 15 residues. Germline CDR1 is SGHRS and CDR2 is YFSETQ. The J segment lost 8 bases and the V segment lost 0 bases, leaving 5 bases of the junction unmatched. The CDR3 here is CASSLAQGQGAGYTF. For the CDR3, the DNA is TGCGCCAGCAGCTTGGCCCAGGGACAGGGGGCCGGCTACACCTTC.

The genes are TRBV7-9 and TRBJ2-1; D is ambiguous. V lost 7 bases, J lost 3 bases, and 10 bases lay in between. The V gene's germline CDR1 is SEHNR and CDR2 FQNEAQ (reference sequence). There are 13 residues in the CDR3. DNA for the CDR3: TGTGCCAGCACCCGCCAGGACTACAATGAGCAGTTCTTC. This gives the protein CASTRQDYNEQFF.

The chain links TRBV27 to TRBJ1-2, with D possibly TRBD1 on 5 matching bases. From germline, CDR1 is MNHEY and CDR2 SMNVEV (reference sequence). This CDR3 is built from 16 residues. V dropped 2 bases and J dropped 5 bases, with 18 bases sitting between them. The CDR3: CASSLRRGQPLYGYTF. The CDR3 DNA reads TGTGCCAGCAGTTTACGTAGGGGCCAACCCCTTTATGGCTACACCTTC.

The sample holds a few counts of this clone. The chain combines TRBV14 with TRBJ1-2, with D possibly being TRBD1 (5 bases). V lost 4 bases, J lost 4 bases, and 13 bases lay in between. Per the germline V gene, CDR1 is SGHDN and CDR2 is FVKESK. This CDR3 has 14 amino acids. The DNA of the CDR3 is TGTGCCAGCAGCCTTGGGACTCGCAGCTATGGCTACACCTTC. Its protein is CASSLGTRSYGYTF.

This chain links TRBV30 with TRBJ1-1; D unclear. Germline CDR1 and CDR2: GTSNPN and SVGIG (reference sequence). V was trimmed by 4 bases and J by 0 bases, leaving 9 bases between them. The CDR3 is made up of 13 amino acids. The DNA for the CDR3 is TGTGCCTGGACCCCCCAGGTGAACACTGAAGCTTTCTTT. Residues: CAWTPQVNTEAFF.

The V gene is TRBV7-8, the J gene TRBJ1-1; D is ambiguous. V was trimmed by 2 bases and J by 0 bases, leaving 19 bases between them. CDR3 length: 18 residues. Germline loops: CDR1 SGHVS, CDR2 FQNEAQ. The CDR3 here is CASSLLRVRAYLNTEAFF. In DNA, the CDR3 is TGTGCCAGCAGCTTACTGAGGGTAAGGGCCTACTTGAACACTGAAGCTTTCTTT.

The chain joins TRBV12-2 to TRBJ1-5. TRBV12-2 is a pseudogene locus. The length of the CDR3 is 20 residues. The CDR3 DNA is TGTGCAAGTCGAAATGTGGGGATTGGCGGTGAGAAATATAGCAATCAGCCCCAGCATTTT. This codes for CASRNVGIGGEKYSNQPQHF.

This clone was counted a few times. The rearrangement joins TRBV2 to TRBJ2-7; TRBD1 matches at 12 bases. The CDR3 contains 14 residues. With 7 bases clipped from V and 6 bases from J, the junction kept 7 bases outside the gene matches. Germline assignment: CDR1 SNHLY and CDR2 FYNNEI. The CDR3 here is CASNPGQGATEQYF. CDR3 DNA sequence: TGTGCCAGCAACCCGGGACAGGGGGCAACCGAGCAGTACTTC. The full variable domain, its missing parts supplied by reference TRBV2 and TRBJ2-7, is EPEVTQTPSHQVTQMGQEVILRCVPISNHLYFYWYRQILGQKVEFLVSFYNNEISEKSEIFDDQFSVERPDGSNFTLKIRSTKLEDSAMYFCASNPGQGATEQYFGPGTRLTVT.

The rearrangement joins TRBV2 to TRBJ2-5; tentatively, D is TRBD1 (6 bases). The CDR3 length is 13 residues. Trimming took 8 bases from V and 1 from J, leaving 11 bases between them. Germline V gene sequence: CDR1 SNHLY, CDR2 FYNNEI. CDR3 coding DNA: TGTGCCAGCGTTTGGGGGCTCCAAGAGACCCAGTACTTC. This gives the protein CASVWGLQETQYF.

This chain joins TRBV28 and TRBJ1-5; 9 bases align to TRBD1. The CDR3 consists of 15 residues. The J segment lost 6 bases and the V segment lost 0 bases, leaving 3 bases of the junction unmatched. Germline CDR1 reads MDHEN; CDR2 reads SYDVKM. CDR3 in DNA: TGTGCCAGCAGTTTATGGACAGGGGGGGGTCAGCCCCAGCATTTT. This translates into CASSLWTGGGQPQHF.

This chain uses TRBV5-5 with TRBJ1-4; D uncertain. Trimming left V 1 base short and J 7 bases short, with 17 bases between. The germline V gene encodes CDR1 SGHKS and CDR2 YYEKEE (reference sequence). The CDR3 totals 16 residues. The chain's CDR3 is CASSLMGHAGGEKLFF. CDR3 coding DNA: TGTGCCAGCAGCTTGATGGGCCACGCTGGAGGTGAAAAACTGTTTTTT.

The chain is built from TRBV7-8 and TRBJ1-2; D unclear. This CDR3 comprises 15 residues. CDR1 and CDR2 (germline): SGHVS, FQNEAQ. The V and J ends lost 5 bases and 4 bases respectively, with 17 bases between them. The CDR3 loop is CASSPRLVGPYGYTF. In DNA form, the CDR3 reads TGTGCCAGCAGCCCCCGGCTTGTGGGCCCCTATGGCTACACCTTC. Together with reference TRBV7-8 and TRBJ1-2, the CDR3 gives the full variable domain: GAGVSQSPRYKVAKRGQDVALRCDPISGHVSLFWYQQALGQGPEFLTYFQNEAQLDKSGLPSDRFFAERPEGSVSTLKIQRTQQEDSAVYLCASSPRLVGPYGYTFGSGTRLTVV.

The J gene is TRBJ1-6, the V gene TRBV18; unclear D gene. The CDR3 extends over 13 amino acids. V was trimmed by 6 bases and J by 7 bases, leaving 10 bases between them. Germline values: CDR1 KGHSH, CDR2 LQKENI. The CDR3 coding sequence is TGTGCCAGCTCGGCGTCTGGGAATTCACCCCTCCACTTT. Amino acid sequence: CASSASGNSPLHF.

CDR3 in amino acids: CASSARTGSGNTIYF. In DNA, the CDR3 is TGTGCCAGCAGCGCCAGAACAGGGTCTGGAAACACCATATATTTT. The chain employs TRBV2 and TRBJ1-3; maybe TRBD1 (6 bases). V lost 6 bases and J lost 1, with 13 bases in between. The CDR3 extends over 15 amino acids. Germline lookup yields CDR1 SNHLY and CDR2 FYNNEI.

The rearrangement uses TRBV10-1 and TRBJ2-1; 8 positions agree with TRBD2. The CDR3 covers 16 residues. Germline V CDR1 and CDR2: WNHNN, SYGVQD (reference sequence). The V and J ends lost 7 bases and 10 bases, in that order; junction bases with no gene match: 18. The CDR3 DNA follows: TGCGCCAGCAATCCTTCCCACAGCGGGGGTGCAGGAGAGCAGTTCTTC. This encodes CASNPSHSGGAGEQFF.

This chain uses TRBV25-1 with TRBJ1-6; 7 bases fit TRBD1. Germline values: CDR1 MGHDK, CDR2 SYGVNS. V gave up 4 bases and J gave up 7 bases; unmatched junction bases: 7. The CDR3 runs to 15 residues. The DNA of the CDR3 is TGTGCCAGCAGTGCCCGGGACAGCCCAAATTCACCCCTCCACTTT. As protein: CASSARDSPNSPLHF.

For the CDR3, the DNA is TGCAGTGCGGGGACATTCGAGCAGTACTTC. Its translation is CSAGTFEQYF. The chain has TRBV20-1 and TRBJ2-7; a possible D gene is TRBD1 (6 bases). The V end lost 6 bases, the J end lost 6 bases, and 9 bases lay between the germline ends. CDR1 is DFQATT and CDR2 is SNEGSKA in the germline V gene (reference sequence). The CDR3 covers 10 residues.

The chain couples TRBV6-5 to TRBJ2-2; 8 bases agree with TRBD1. In germline, CDR1 is MNHEY, CDR2 SVGAGI. J lost 5 bases, V lost 6 bases, and 8 bases had no gene match. This CDR3 is 15 amino acids long. CDR3 DNA: TGTGCCAGCAGGAGGACAGGGTGGGGAACCGGGGAGCTGTTTTTT. This translates into CASRRTGWGTGELFF.

The V and J genes are TRBV27 and TRBJ2-3; TRBD1 matches at 7 bases. This CDR3 is built from 14 residues. From germline, CDR1 is MNHEY and CDR2 SMNVEV (reference sequence). The trim removed 3 bases at V and 3 bases at J, leaving 3 bases unmatched. The CDR3 bases are TGTGCCAGCAGTTTCCGACAGGGAACAGATACGCAGTATTTT. This codes for CASSFRQGTDTQYF.

This clone was recorded a few times. The J gene is TRBJ1-1, the V gene TRBV7-2, with D perhaps TRBD1 (5 bases). This CDR3 is built from 15 residues. CDR1 SGHTA and CDR2 FQGNSA come from the germline V gene. Trimming stripped 5 bases from V and 5 bases from J, with 18 bases between. The CDR3 bases are TGTGCCAGCAGCCCATTTCGGGACCCGGGTACTGAAGCTTTCTTT. The encoded protein is CASSPFRDPGTEAFF. Complete variable domain (other parts from reference TRBV7-2 and TRBJ1-1): GAGVSQSPSNKVTEKGKDVELRCDPISGHTALYWYRQSLGQGLEFLIYFQGNSAPDKSGLPSDRFSAERTGGSVSTLTIQRTQQEDSAVYLCASSPFRDPGTEAFFGQGTRLTVV.

The rearrangement joins TRBV7-8 to TRBJ1-1; D perhaps matches TRBD1 (6 bases). Germline assignment: CDR1 SGHVS and CDR2 FQNEAQ. The CDR3 is 12 residues long. The V and J ends lost 5 bases and 8 bases respectively, with 12 bases between them. The CDR3 region has the DNA TGTGCCAGCAGCCCCTGGACAGAAGAAGCTTTCTTT. It codes for CASSPWTEEAFF.

The gene calls are TRBV3-1 (or the pseudogene TRBV3-2) and TRBJ1-2; D uncertain. CDR1 and CDR2 (germline): LGHDT, YNNKEL (reference sequence). The CDR3 has 12 amino acids. V shed 6 bases and J shed 0 bases, with 5 bases lying between them. The CDR3 loop is CASRSANYGYTF. DNA of the CDR3: TGTGCCAGCAGATCAGCTAACTATGGCTACACCTTC.

J is TRBJ1-5 and V is TRBV28; D might be TRBD1 (6 bases). The V gene lost 6 bases and the J gene lost 7 bases, with 16 bases spanning the gap. Germline CDR1 and CDR2: MDHEN and SYDVKM. The CDR3 totals 14 residues. The CDR3 DNA follows: TGTGCCAGCAGCCCACCCAGGGGAGAACAGCCCCAGCATTTT. It translates to CASSPPRGEQPQHF.

The chain combines TRBV7-2 with TRBJ1-2; 12 nucleotides match TRBD1. The CDR3 spans 16 residues. Germline loops: CDR1 SGHTA, CDR2 FQGNSA. The junction had 7 bases not matched to a gene; V was cut back by 5 bases and J by 3 bases. The CDR3: CASSRGQGAVYYGYTF. The CDR3 DNA reads TGTGCCAGCAGCCGGGGACAGGGGGCAGTCTACTATGGCTACACCTTC.

This clone showed up just a few times. The chain recombines TRBV30 with TRBJ1-5, with 7 bases fitting TRBD1. There are 15 residues in the CDR3. The germline V gene encodes CDR1 GTSNPN and CDR2 SVGIG (reference sequence). With 3 bases clipped from V and 3 bases from J, the junction kept 8 bases outside the gene matches. CDR3 nucleotide sequence: TGTGCCTGGAGAGAGAACAGGGGAAACAATCAGCCCCAGCATTTT. Encoded protein: CAWRENRGNNQPQHF. Based on the CDR3 plus reference TRBV30 and TRBJ1-5, the full variable domain is SQTIHQWPATLVQPVGSPLSLECTVEGTSNPNLYWYRQAAGRGLQLLFYSVGIGQISSEVPQNLSASRPQDRQFILSSKKLLLSDSGFYLCAWRENRGNNQPQHFGDGTRLSIL.

V usage is TRBV27 and J usage is TRBJ1-2, with D hard to call. With 10 bases removed from V and 9 bases from J, the gap between germline ends came to 18 bases. The CDR3 sequence is 12 residues long. Germline CDR1 is MNHEY and CDR2 is SMNVEV (reference sequence). CDR3 sequence reads: CAIRTAVDRYTF. The CDR3 bases are TGTGCCATCAGGACGGCTGTAGATCGCTACACCTTC.

This rearrangement joins TRBV6-5 to TRBJ2-7; D perhaps matches TRBD2 (5 bases). Germline V gene data show CDR1 as MNHEY and CDR2 as SVGAGI. V was shortened by 0 bases and J by 1 base, with 13 bases between the two germline ends. CDR3 length: 16 residues. The chain's CDR3 is CASSYSRLQPSYEQYF. The CDR3 coding sequence is TGTGCCAGCAGTTACTCGAGACTACAACCATCCTACGAGCAGTACTTC.

This chain uses TRBV5-1 with TRBJ1-1; no firm D call. CDR1 and CDR2 from the germline V gene are SGHRS and YFSETQ. The germline V and J ends were trimmed by 2 bases and 1 base, with 6 bases remaining between them. The CDR3 runs to 13 residues. The CDR3 loop reads CASSLWGNTEAFF. The CDR3 DNA reads as TGCGCCAGCAGCTTATGGGGGAACACTGAAGCTTTCTTT. Using reference TRBV5-1 and TRBJ1-1 for the parts outside the CDR3, the full variable domain is KAGVTQTPRYLIKTRGQQVTLSCSPISGHRSVSWYQQTPGQGLQFLFEYFSETQRNKGNFPGRFSGRQFSNSRSEMNVSTLELGDSALYLCASSLWGNTEAFFGQGTRLTVV.